Here is one T cell receptor beta chain with its context. The table came from immunoSEQ multiplex PCR; TCRdb's copy has only in-frame clones and leaves some out. Among around 20,000 clones listed, roughly 84% were seen once. This sample is part of a study of T cell changes during pregnancy in multiple sclerosis. The CDR3 is made up of 17 amino acids. Germline assignment: CDR1 SNHLY and CDR2 FYNNEI. Between the trimmed V and J ends, which lost 5 bases and 0 bases, there was a span of 17 bases. Sequenced here: CD8+ T cells from peripheral blood mononuclear cells, sampled after pregnancy. The V and J genes are TRBV2 and TRBJ1-3; tentatively, D is TRBD1 (5 bases). The TCR comes from a female donor with multiple sclerosis, enrolled in a pregnancy study. CDR3 bases: TGTGCCAGCAGTTCGTCGCCGGGACTGGACTCTGGAAACACCATATATTTT. The encoded protein is CASSSSPGLDSGNTIYF.